This T cell receptor beta chain is drawn from a study of blood T cell repertoires in COVID-19. In this sample, this clone turned up a few times. V gave up 5 bases and J gave up 3 bases, with 11 bases separating them. This CDR3 has 14 residues. Germline assignment: CDR1 SGHAT and CDR2 FQNNGV. Authors' methods: Amplification with reference gene primers provided the estimates of nucleated cell counts. Clones were sequenced by immunoSEQ multiplex PCR, and TCRdb holds only the in-frame ones, with some missing. The V and J calls and clone size were taken over from that table, and D and trimming were inferred from the DNA. The sample lists around 60,000 clones, about nine tenths occurring once.

The receptor was isolated from a woman aged 80 or over with active COVID-19. Sequenced sample: peripheral blood. The V and J genes are TRBV11-2 and TRBJ1-3; D unclear. CDR3 nucleotides: TGTGCCAGCAGCCCAGCCGGGATTGGAAACACCATATATTTT. It translates to CASSPAGIGNTIYF.